A selection of T cell receptor beta chains follows, all from one sample in a study of Ad26.COV2.S vaccination and SARS-CoV-2 variants. This table comes from immunoSEQ multiplex PCR, and its TCRdb copy is limited to in-frame clones, with some not included. The data hold 350,000 to 450,000 clones, with approximately 85% observed a single time. The sequenced sample was peripheral blood, obtained in a trial of Ad26.COV2.S vaccine versus placebo. All receptors derive from a person aged 18-60 years who received the Ad26.COV2.S COVID-19 vaccine or a placebo. Both conserved end residues are part of each CDR3. The order of the fields is J gene, D gene, V gene, CDR3 length, clone size, CDR3 protein, CDR3 DNA. A D gene is named only where the DNA matches it firmly. Expanded clones are given a class, and other clones once, few, many or no size at all.

j_gene: TRBJ2-5
d_gene: -
v_gene: TRBV2
len: 13
abundance: once
CDR3aa: CAATPRLGETQYF
CDR3nt: TGTGCCGCAACCCCTCGGCTGGGAGAGACCCAGTACTTC

j_gene: TRBJ2-3
d_gene: -
v_gene: TRBV6-5
len: 14
abundance: once
CDR3aa: CASTIRLSTDTQYF
CDR3nt: TGTGCCAGCACCATCCGACTAAGCACAGATACGCAGTATTTT

j_gene: TRBJ2-7
d_gene: -
v_gene: TRBV5-6
len: 13
abundance: once
CDR3aa: CASSYQGNHEQYF
CDR3nt: TGTGCCAGCAGCTATCAAGGGAACCACGAGCAGTACTTC

j_gene: TRBJ2-1
d_gene: -
v_gene: TRBV7-2
len: 12
abundance: -
CDR3aa: CASSLFDAEQFF
CDR3nt: TGTGCCAGCAGCTTATTTGACGCTGAGCAGTTCTTC

j_gene: TRBJ2-1
d_gene: -
v_gene: TRBV10-1
len: 16
abundance: many
CDR3aa: CASSGTGSIRFNEQFF
CDR3nt: TGCGCCAGCAGTGGAACGGGGTCGATTCGTTTCAATGAGCAGTTCTTC

j_gene: TRBJ1-1
d_gene: -
v_gene: TRBV6-5
len: 13
abundance: -
CDR3aa: CASSYGATAEAFF
CDR3nt: TGTGCCAGCAGTTACGGGGCGACAGCTGAAGCTTTCTTT

j_gene: TRBJ1-1
d_gene: TRBD1
v_gene: TRBV5-4
len: 16
abundance: -
CDR3aa: CASSLDIGGSYTEAFF
CDR3nt: TGTGCCAGCAGCTTGGATATAGGGGGCTCGTACACTGAAGCTTTCTTT

j_gene: TRBJ2-5
d_gene: -
v_gene: TRBV5-1
len: 16
abundance: -
CDR3aa: CASSLDAGRSQETQYF
CDR3nt: TGCGCCAGCAGCTTGGATGCGGGCAGGTCCCAAGAGACCCAGTACTTC

j_gene: TRBJ2-7
d_gene: -
v_gene: TRBV18
len: 11
abundance: few
CDR3aa: CASSLSYEQYF
CDR3nt: TGTGCCAGCTCCCTCTCCTACGAGCAGTACTTC

j_gene: TRBJ2-3
d_gene: TRBD1
v_gene: TRBV7-8
len: 16
abundance: -
CDR3aa: CASSIGGFVPTDTQYF
CDR3nt: TGTGCCAGCAGCATAGGGGGCTTCGTACCCACAGATACGCAGTATTTT

j_gene: TRBJ2-2
d_gene: -
v_gene: TRBV7-9
len: 16
abundance: -
CDR3aa: CASSLSAGGDTGELFF
CDR3nt: TGTGCCAGCAGCTTAAGCGCTGGTGGGGACACCGGGGAGCTGTTTTTT

j_gene: TRBJ2-3
d_gene: -
v_gene: TRBV10-2
len: 15
abundance: -
CDR3aa: CASRDPLDYTDTQYF
CDR3nt: TGCGCCAGCAGGGACCCTCTGGACTACACAGATACGCAGTATTTT

j_gene: TRBJ2-5
d_gene: -
v_gene: TRBV7-8
len: 13
abundance: -
CDR3aa: CASSFPAPETQYF
CDR3nt: TGTGCCAGCAGCTTCCCCGCCCCAGAGACCCAGTACTTC

j_gene: TRBJ1-5
d_gene: -
v_gene: TRBV5-6
len: 14
abundance: -
CDR3aa: CASSLRSFNQPQHF
CDR3nt: TGTGCCAGCAGCTTGCGCAGCTTCAATCAGCCCCAGCATTTT

j_gene: TRBJ2-3
d_gene: TRBD2
v_gene: TRBV14
len: 17
abundance: few
CDR3aa: CASSHDLRLAGTDTQYF
CDR3nt: TGTGCCAGCAGCCACGACCTACGACTAGCGGGAACAGATACGCAGTATTTT

j_gene: TRBJ2-1
d_gene: TRBD2
v_gene: TRBV28
len: 14
abundance: -
CDR3aa: CATLLADSYNEQFF
CDR3nt: TGTGCCACCCTACTAGCGGACTCCTACAATGAGCAGTTCTTC

j_gene: TRBJ2-7
d_gene: -
v_gene: TRBV27
len: 15
abundance: -
CDR3aa: CASSLSNPLPYEQYF
CDR3nt: TGTGCCAGCAGTTTAAGTAATCCCCTACCCTACGAGCAGTACTTC

j_gene: TRBJ2-5
d_gene: TRBD1
v_gene: TRBV9
len: 15
abundance: few
CDR3aa: CASSVGDRGQETQYF
CDR3nt: TGTGCCAGCAGCGTAGGGGACAGGGGTCAAGAGACCCAGTACTTC

j_gene: TRBJ1-1
d_gene: -
v_gene: TRBV18
len: 14
abundance: once
CDR3aa: CASSPQGENTEAFF
CDR3nt: TGTGCCAGCTCACCCCAGGGCGAAAACACTGAAGCTTTCTTT

j_gene: TRBJ2-3
d_gene: -
v_gene: TRBV6-2/TRBV6-3
len: 15
abundance: -
CDR3aa: CASSPREPSTDTQYF
CDR3nt: TGTGCCAGCAGCCCCCGGGAGCCTTCCACAGATACGCAGTATTTT

j_gene: TRBJ1-5
d_gene: -
v_gene: TRBV12-3/TRBV12-4
len: 12
abundance: -
CDR3aa: CASSPINQPQHF
CDR3nt: TGTGCCAGCAGTCCAATAAATCAGCCCCAGCATTTT

j_gene: TRBJ2-1
d_gene: -
v_gene: TRBV11-3
len: 15
abundance: -
CDR3aa: CASSSGGVGLNEQFF
CDR3nt: TGTGCCAGCAGTTCAGGTGGGGTAGGGTTGAATGAGCAGTTCTTC

j_gene: TRBJ2-7
d_gene: TRBD1
v_gene: TRBV10-3
len: 14
abundance: -
CDR3aa: CAISGGQGTYEQYF
CDR3nt: TGTGCCATCAGTGGGGGACAGGGGACCTACGAGCAGTACTTC

j_gene: TRBJ1-5
d_gene: -
v_gene: TRBV7-9
len: 13
abundance: -
CDR3aa: CASSFGRDQPQHF
CDR3nt: TGTGCCAGCAGCTTTGGGAGGGATCAGCCCCAGCATTTT

j_gene: TRBJ2-4
d_gene: TRBD2
v_gene: TRBV2
len: 12
abundance: -
CDR3aa: CASSRGGNIQYF
CDR3nt: TGTGCCAGCAGCCGGGGGGGTAACATTCAGTACTTC

j_gene: TRBJ2-7
d_gene: -
v_gene: TRBV10-2
len: 15
abundance: -
CDR3aa: CASSDPGVVSYEQYF
CDR3nt: TGCGCCAGCAGTGACCCAGGGGTGGTATCCTACGAGCAGTACTTC

j_gene: TRBJ2-7
d_gene: -
v_gene: TRBV30
len: 11
abundance: -
CDR3aa: CAWTPGREQYF
CDR3nt: TGTGCCTGGACCCCAGGGAGAGAGCAGTACTTC

j_gene: TRBJ2-2
d_gene: -
v_gene: TRBV30
len: 14
abundance: -
CDR3aa: CAWSAPGRSGELFF
CDR3nt: TGTGCCTGGAGCGCCCCAGGGAGGTCGGGGGAGCTGTTTTTT

j_gene: TRBJ2-6
d_gene: -
v_gene: TRBV19
len: 12
abundance: few
CDR3aa: CASSSGANVLTF
CDR3nt: TGTGCCAGTAGTTCCGGGGCCAACGTCCTGACTTTC

j_gene: TRBJ2-1
d_gene: -
v_gene: TRBV11-3
len: 19
abundance: -
CDR3aa: CASSLDWRKGLDKNNEQFF
CDR3nt: TGTGCCAGCAGCTTAGATTGGAGGAAAGGACTGGACAAAAACAATGAGCAGTTCTTC